The clone carrying this T cell receptor beta chain was counted only a few times. The CDR3 runs to 20 residues. The trim removed 5 bases at V and 5 bases at J, leaving 19 bases unmatched. The V gene's germline CDR1 is LNHNV and CDR2 YYDKDF (reference sequence). The sample originates from a study of technical replicates of blood from a handful of donors. TCRdb keeps only in-frame clones here, not all; method: immunoSEQ multiplex PCR. There are 55,000 to 75,000 clones in the sample; about 90% occur only once, and around 4.9% lies in the top ten. This sequence was found in a human donor in good health. Some clones in this sample may be carry-over from other donors' samples. The V and J genes are TRBV15 and TRBJ2-6; the match to TRBD1 covers 9 bases. Input material: PBMCs. The CDR3 DNA reads as TGTGCCACCAGCGGATCCCGGGACAGGGAGACTGGGGGTTGGGCCAACGTCCTGACTTTC. This gives the protein CATSGSRDRETGGWANVLTF.